These 2 T cell receptor beta chains share one sample of origin, sequenced in a study of shared clonotypes between healthy human individuals. Assay used: immunoSEQ multiplex PCR; TCRdb lists only in-frame clones, some missing. The data show some 2,000,000 clones, 90% to 96% seen once. Sequencing was performed on naive CD4+ T cells sorted from blood. Noted subset: CD45RA+ positively selected. The receptors were sampled from a man aged 18 to 30 in good health.

The V and J genes are TRBV9 and TRBJ1-4, with D unclear. Germline CDR1 and CDR2: SGDLS and YYNGEE. The V end was cut by 4 bases, the J end by 0 bases, with 10 bases between. The CDR3 contains 15 residues. The CDR3 region is CASSLKPATNEKLFF. The CDR3 DNA reads TGTGCCAGCAGCCTCAAACCGGCAACTAATGAAAAACTGTTTTTT.

The chain uses TRBV2 and TRBJ2-3; a possible D gene is TRBD1 (6 bases). V was clipped by 6 bases and J by 0 bases, with 19 bases between them. Germline V gene sequence: CDR1 SNHLY, CDR2 FYNNEI. The CDR3 covers 17 residues. CDR3 sequence reads: CASSSPLGAESTDTQYF. The CDR3 bases are TGTGCCAGCAGCTCCCCCCTGGGGGCGGAAAGCACAGATACGCAGTATTTT.